A selection of T cell receptor beta chains follows, all from one sample in a study of neurological immune-mediated disorders. TCRdb redid the calling of the 5' RACE reads with MiXCR, one entry per CDR3 protein. The sample gives approximately 36,000 distinct CDR3 sequences, 13% to 15% of which show up once; 25% to 30% is in the top ten. Sequencing was done on a sample of PBMCs. The source of these receptors is a woman aged 45-65 years with HTLV-1-associated myelopathy (HAM/TSP). The CDR3 runs from the conserved cysteine through the conserved F or W. The D gene is left open where the match is weak. A clone size is listed for some rows: how often the clone was seen (once, few, many), or a class if it is expanded.

cdr3_aa	cdr3_nt	j_call	v_call	d_call	clone_size
CASSLGILWGPETRDNSPLHF	TGTGCCAGCAGCTTAGGGATTCTCTGGGGGCCTGAGACACGAGATAATTCACCCCTCCACTTT	TRBJ1-6	TRBV7-3	.	many
CASSLDSSGQATQFF	TGTGCCAGCAGCCTGGACAGTTCTGGACAAGCGACCCAGTTCTTC	TRBJ2-1	TRBV5-6	.	.
CSARDESVNQPQHF	TGCAGTGCTAGAGATGAAAGCGTCAATCAGCCCCAGCATTTT	TRBJ1-5	TRBV20-1	.	many
CASSVDSYEQYF	TGTGCCAGCAGCGTAGACAGCTACGAGCAGTACTTC	TRBJ2-7	TRBV12-3/TRBV12-4	.	many
CASSALTNYDYTF	TGTGCCAGCAGCGCGCTAACAAACTATGACTACACCTTC	TRBJ1-2	TRBV6-5	.	.
CASSLFALHSPLHF	TGTGCCAGCAGTTTATTCGCACTTCATTCACCCCTCCACTTT	TRBJ1-6	TRBV12-3/TRBV12-4	.	many
CSVSITGGNTEAFF	TGCAGCGTTTCTATTACAGGGGGCAACACTGAAGCTTTCTTT	TRBJ1-1	TRBV29-1	TRBD1	many
CAISSVTGANYGYTF	TGTGCCATCAGCTCGGTGACAGGCGCTAACTATGGCTACACCTTC	TRBJ1-2	TRBV10-3	.	many
CASSFYGYGYTF	TGTGCCAGCAGTTTTTACGGCTATGGCTACACCTTC	TRBJ1-2	TRBV12-3/TRBV12-4	.	few
CASSRRGRSTDTQYF	TGTGCCAGCAGTCGGCGGGGGAGGAGCACAGATACGCAGTATTTT	TRBJ2-3	TRBV6-2/TRBV6-3	TRBD2	many
CVSSPRGQGPYGANVLTF	TGTGTCAGCAGCCCCCGGGGACAGGGTCCCTATGGGGCCAACGTCCTGACTTTC	TRBJ2-6	TRBV9	TRBD1	.
CSAPTGGNQPQHF	TGCAGTGCTCCTACAGGGGGCAATCAGCCCCAGCATTTT	TRBJ1-5	TRBV20-1	TRBD1	many
CASSRNPQGTGELFF	TGTGCCAGCAGCCGCAACCCTCAGGGAACCGGGGAGCTGTTTTTT	TRBJ2-2	TRBV7-2	.	many
CSARSPGNIQYF	TGCAGTGCTAGAAGTCCAGGAAACATTCAGTACTTC	TRBJ2-4	TRBV20-1	.	many
CASSFLTGGGEQNF	TGTGCCAGCAGTTTTTTGACAGGGGGAGGGGAGCAGAACTTT	TRBJ2-7	TRBV27	TRBD1	once
CASSLSGALAFF	TGTGCCAGCAGTTTATCAGGGGCGTTAGCTTTCTTT	TRBJ1-1	TRBV27	.	once
CSARRDGGTSGANVLTF	TGCAGTGCTAGAAGGGACGGGGGCACCTCTGGGGCCAACGTCCTGACTTTC	TRBJ2-6	TRBV20-1	.	.
CSASETADQPQHF	TGCAGTGCTAGTGAGACAGCCGATCAGCCCCAGCATTTT	TRBJ1-5	TRBV20-1	.	many
CSASLRGQGNQPQHF	TGCAGTGCTAGCCTTCGAGGACAGGGCAATCAGCCCCAGCATTTT	TRBJ1-5	TRBV20-1	TRBD1	.